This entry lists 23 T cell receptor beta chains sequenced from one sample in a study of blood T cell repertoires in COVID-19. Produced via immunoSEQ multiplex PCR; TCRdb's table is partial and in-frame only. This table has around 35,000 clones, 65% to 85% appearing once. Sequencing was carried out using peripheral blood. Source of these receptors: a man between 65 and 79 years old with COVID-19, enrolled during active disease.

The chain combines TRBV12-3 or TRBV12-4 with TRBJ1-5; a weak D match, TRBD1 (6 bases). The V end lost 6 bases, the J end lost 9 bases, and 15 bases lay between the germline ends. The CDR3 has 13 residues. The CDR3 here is CASSVGRGGPQHF. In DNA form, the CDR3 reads TGTGCCAGCAGCGTCGGAAGGGGGGGGCCCCAGCATTTT.

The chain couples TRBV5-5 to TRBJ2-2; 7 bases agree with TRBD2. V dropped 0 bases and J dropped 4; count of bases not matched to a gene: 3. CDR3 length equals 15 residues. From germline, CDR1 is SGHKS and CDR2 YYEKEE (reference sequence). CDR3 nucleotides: TGTGCCAGCAGCTTGGGCAGGGAGGGCACCGGGGAGCTGTTTTTT. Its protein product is CASSLGREGTGELFF.

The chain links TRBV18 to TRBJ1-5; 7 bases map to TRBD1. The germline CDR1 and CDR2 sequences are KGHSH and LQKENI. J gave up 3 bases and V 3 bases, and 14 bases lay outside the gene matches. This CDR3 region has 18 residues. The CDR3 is CASSPTGTAQYDNQPQHF. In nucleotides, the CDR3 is TGTGCCAGCTCACCTACCGGGACAGCCCAATATGACAATCAGCCCCAGCATTTT.

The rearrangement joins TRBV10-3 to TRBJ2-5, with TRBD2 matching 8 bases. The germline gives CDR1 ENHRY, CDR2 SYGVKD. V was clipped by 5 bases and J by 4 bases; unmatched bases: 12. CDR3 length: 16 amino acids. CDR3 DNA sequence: TGTGCCATCAGTACTGGTCGGGAGGGAGGAAGAGAGACCCAGTACTTC. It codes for CAISTGREGGRETQYF.

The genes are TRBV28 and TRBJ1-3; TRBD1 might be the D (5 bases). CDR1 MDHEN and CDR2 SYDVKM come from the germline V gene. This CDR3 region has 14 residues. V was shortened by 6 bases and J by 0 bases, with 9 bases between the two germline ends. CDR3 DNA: TGTGCCAGCAGGACAGCCCTCTCTGGAAACACCATATATTTT. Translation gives CASRTALSGNTIYF.

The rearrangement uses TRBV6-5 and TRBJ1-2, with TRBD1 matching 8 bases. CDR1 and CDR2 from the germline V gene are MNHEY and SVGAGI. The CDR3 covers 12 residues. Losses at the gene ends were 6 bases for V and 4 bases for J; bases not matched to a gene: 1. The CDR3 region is CASRTGVYGYTF. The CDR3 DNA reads TGTGCCAGCAGGACAGGGGTCTATGGCTACACCTTC.

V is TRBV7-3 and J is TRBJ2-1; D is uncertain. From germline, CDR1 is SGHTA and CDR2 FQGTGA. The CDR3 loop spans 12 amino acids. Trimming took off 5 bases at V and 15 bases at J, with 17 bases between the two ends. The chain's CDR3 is CASSISDTDVFF. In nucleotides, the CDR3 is TGTGCCAGCAGCATCTCAGACACTGACGTGTTCTTC.

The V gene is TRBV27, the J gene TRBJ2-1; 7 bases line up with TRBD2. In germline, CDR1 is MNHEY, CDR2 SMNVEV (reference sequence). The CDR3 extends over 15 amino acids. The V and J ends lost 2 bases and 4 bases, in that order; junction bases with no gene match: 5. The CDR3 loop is CASSLGLEMYNEQFF. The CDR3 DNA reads TGTGCCAGCAGTTTAGGACTAGAGATGTACAATGAGCAGTTCTTC.

The CDR3: CASSRGATDTQYF. The DNA for the CDR3 is TGTGCCAGCAGTCGGGGGGCCACAGATACGCAGTATTTT. V and J are TRBV28 and TRBJ2-3; TRBD2 might be the D (7 bases). Germline CDR1 MDHEN, CDR2 SYDVKM. CDR3 length: 13 amino acids. V was shortened by 5 bases and J by 2 bases, with 8 bases between the two germline ends.

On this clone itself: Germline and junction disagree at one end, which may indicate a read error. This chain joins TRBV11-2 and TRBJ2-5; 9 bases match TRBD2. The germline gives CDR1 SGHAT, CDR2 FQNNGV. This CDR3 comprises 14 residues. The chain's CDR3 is CASSLAGVQETQYF. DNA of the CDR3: TGTGCCAGCAGTTTAGCGGGAGTCCAAGAGACCCAGTACTTC.

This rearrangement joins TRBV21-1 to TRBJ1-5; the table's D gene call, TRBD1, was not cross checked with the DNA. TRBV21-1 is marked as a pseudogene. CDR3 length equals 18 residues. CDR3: CASSKPGQGFLSNQPQHF. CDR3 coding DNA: TGTGCCAGCAGCAAACCGGGACAGGGGTTTTTGAGCAATCAGCCCCAGCATTTT.

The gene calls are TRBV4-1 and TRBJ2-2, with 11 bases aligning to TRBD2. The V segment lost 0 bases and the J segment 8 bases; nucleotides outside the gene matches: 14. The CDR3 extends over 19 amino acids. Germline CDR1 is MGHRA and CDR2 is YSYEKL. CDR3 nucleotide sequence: TGCGCCAGCAGCCAAGATCTTACTAGCGGGAGAGGTTCTGCAGGGGAGCTGTTTTTT. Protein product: CASSQDLTSGRGSAGELFF.

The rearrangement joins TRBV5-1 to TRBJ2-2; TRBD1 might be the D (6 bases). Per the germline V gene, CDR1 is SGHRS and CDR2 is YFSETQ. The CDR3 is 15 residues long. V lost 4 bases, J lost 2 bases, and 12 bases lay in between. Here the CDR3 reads CASSTLTGNTGELFF. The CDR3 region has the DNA TGCGCCAGCAGCACCCTGACAGGAAACACCGGGGAGCTGTTTTTT.

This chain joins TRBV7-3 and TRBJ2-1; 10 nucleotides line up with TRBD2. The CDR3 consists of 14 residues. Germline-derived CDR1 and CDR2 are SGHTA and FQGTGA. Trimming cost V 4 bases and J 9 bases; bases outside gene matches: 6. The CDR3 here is CASSSSSGSPEQFF. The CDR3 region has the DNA TGTGCCAGCAGCTCCTCTAGCGGGAGTCCTGAGCAGTTCTTC.

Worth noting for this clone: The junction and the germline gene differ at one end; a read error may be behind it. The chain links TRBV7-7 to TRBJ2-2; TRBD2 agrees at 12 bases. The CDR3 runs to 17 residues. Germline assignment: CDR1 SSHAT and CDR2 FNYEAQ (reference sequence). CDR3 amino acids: CASSLVTSGSGTGELFF. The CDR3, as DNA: TGTGCTAGCAGCCTCGTGACTAGCGGGAGTGGAACCGGGGAGCTGTTTTTT.

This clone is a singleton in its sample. The CDR3: CASSSDRSGAEAFF. For the CDR3, the DNA is TGCGCCAGCAGCTCGGACAGGTCAGGCGCTGAAGCTTTCTTT. The chain joins TRBV5-1 to TRBJ1-1, with 7 bases that match TRBD1. Germline CDR1 reads SGHRS; CDR2 reads YFSETQ. Trimming cost V 3 bases and J 6 bases; bases outside gene matches: 8. The CDR3 spans 14 residues.

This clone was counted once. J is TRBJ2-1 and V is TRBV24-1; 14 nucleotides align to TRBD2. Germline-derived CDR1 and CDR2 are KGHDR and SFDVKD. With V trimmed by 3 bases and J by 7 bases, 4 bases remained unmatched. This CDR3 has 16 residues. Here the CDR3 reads CATSDLTSGRENEQFF. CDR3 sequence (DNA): TGTGCCACCAGTGATCTGACTAGCGGGAGGGAGAATGAGCAGTTCTTC.

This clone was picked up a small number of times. CDR3 sequence: CASGGDTTDTQYF. The CDR3 nucleotides are TGTGCCAGCGGGGGGGACACCACAGATACGCAGTATTTT. The genes are TRBV28 and TRBJ2-3; D may be TRBD2 (7 bases). Germline loops: CDR1 MDHEN, CDR2 SYDVKM. The CDR3 runs to 13 residues. V was trimmed by 8 bases and J by 2 bases, leaving 11 bases between them.

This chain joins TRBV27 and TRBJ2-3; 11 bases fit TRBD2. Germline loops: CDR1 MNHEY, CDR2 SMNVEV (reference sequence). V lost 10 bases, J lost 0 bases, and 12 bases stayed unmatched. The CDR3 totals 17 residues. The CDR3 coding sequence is TGTGCCACCACGCTCTTAGCGGGAGGGGCTAGCACAGATACGCAGTATTTT. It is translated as CATTLLAGGASTDTQYF.

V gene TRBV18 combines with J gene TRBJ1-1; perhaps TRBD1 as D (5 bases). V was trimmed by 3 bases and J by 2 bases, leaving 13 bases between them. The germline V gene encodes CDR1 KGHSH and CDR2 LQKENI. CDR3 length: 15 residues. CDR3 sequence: CASSPNQGQNTEAFF. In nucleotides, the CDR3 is TGTGCCAGCTCACCCAACCAGGGCCAAAACACTGAAGCTTTCTTT.

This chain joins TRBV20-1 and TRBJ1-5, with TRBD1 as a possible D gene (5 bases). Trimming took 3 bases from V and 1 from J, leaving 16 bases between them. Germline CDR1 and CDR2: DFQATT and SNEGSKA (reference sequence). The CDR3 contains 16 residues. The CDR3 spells CSASWGVRTSNQPQHF. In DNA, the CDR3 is TGCAGTGCTAGTTGGGGGGTTCGGACCAGCAATCAGCCCCAGCATTTT.

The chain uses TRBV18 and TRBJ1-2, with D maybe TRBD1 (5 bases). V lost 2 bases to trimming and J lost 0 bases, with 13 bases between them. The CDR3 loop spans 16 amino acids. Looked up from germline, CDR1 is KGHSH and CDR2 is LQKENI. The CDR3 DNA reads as TGTGCCAGCTCACCAATAACAGGAGAAGCTAACTATGGCTACACCTTC. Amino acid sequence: CASSPITGEANYGYTF.

CDR3 DNA sequence: TGTGCCAGCAGACCGGGACAGAAAAACTATGGCTACACCTTC. Protein sequence: CASRPGQKNYGYTF. The chain couples TRBV6-5 to TRBJ1-2; 7 nucleotides agree with TRBD1. V dropped 6 bases and J dropped 2; count of bases not matched to a gene: 6. CDR1 and CDR2 from the germline V gene are MNHEY and SVGAGI. CDR3 length: 14 amino acids.